The source of this T cell receptor beta chain is a study of T cells in Graves' hyperthyroidism and ophthalmopathy. Across the study: Any treatment followed the collection of peripheral blood at initial diagnosis.

Amplified regions were TCR beta CDR3 sequences from RNA transcripts. When the TCR CDR3 underwent first-round RT-PCR, the HTBI primer set was used. TCRdb reprocessed the multiplex PCR reads with MiXCR, giving one entry per CDR3 protein. The repertoire holds about 420,000 distinct CDR3 sequences, with approximately 14% as singletons. The specimen sequenced was blood. This receptor was taken from a woman aged 18-29 years with Graves' hyperthyroidism.

The CDR3 nucleotides read TGTGCCAGCAGCACCTCACAGAATGAGCAGTTCTTC. Its protein is CASSTSQNEQFF. This rearrangement joins TRBV3-1 to TRBJ2-1; D is unclear. Trimming removed 5 bases from V and 7 bases from J, with 9 bases in between. The CDR3 contains 12 residues. CDR1 is LGHDT, CDR2 YNNKEL, per germline (reference sequence).